The 26 T cell receptor beta chains below come from one sample, sequenced in a study of cytomegalovirus exposure and HLA in healthy donors. 13 Jbeta primers and 60 Vbeta primers were used for the PCR. Sequencing used immunoSEQ multiplex PCR; TCRdb keeps in-frame clones, though not all of them. The sample has 120,000 or so clones; about 75% are singletons. Sample: PBMCs. These receptors originate from a man between 60 and 75 years old in good health and CMV-seropositive.

The J gene is TRBJ1-2, the V gene TRBV9, with TRBD1 identical over 9 bases. There are 14 residues in the CDR3. V shed 4 bases and J 4 bases; nucleotides not matched to a gene: 5. The germline V gene has CDR1 SGDLS and CDR2 YYNGEE. CDR3 coding DNA: TGTGCCAGCAGCCGACAGGGGGATCTCTATGGCTACACCTTC. Protein: CASSRQGDLYGYTF.

The rearrangement links TRBV4-1 to TRBJ2-1; TRBD2 matches 9 bases. The V and J ends lost 6 bases and 0 bases, in that order; junction bases with no gene match: 9. The CDR3 has 17 amino acids. Germline V lookup: CDR1 MGHRA, CDR2 YSYEKL. The CDR3 DNA reads as TGCGCCAGCAGTAGCCTAGCGGGACTCCGCTCCTACAATGAGCAGTTCTTC. This encodes CASSSLAGLRSYNEQFF.

The CDR3, as DNA: TGCGCCAGCAGCTTGGTTGACAGATTATACGAGCAGTACTTC. Translating it yields CASSLVDRLYEQYF. This sequence joins TRBV5-1 and TRBJ2-5; tentative D call: TRBD1 (5 bases). The DNA end is more similar to TRBJ2-7, so the J call may be wrong. The germline V gene has CDR1 SGHRS and CDR2 YFSETQ. The CDR3 consists of 14 residues.

V and J are TRBV11-2 and TRBJ2-1, with D possibly matching TRBD1 (5 bases). V was trimmed by 0 bases and J by 2 bases, leaving 8 bases between them. The CDR3 contains 15 residues. Looked up from germline, CDR1 is SGHAT and CDR2 is FQNNGV. DNA for the CDR3: TGTGCCAGCAGCTTAGATCAGGGTCCCTACAATGAGCAGTTCTTC. Encoded protein: CASSLDQGPYNEQFF.

The chain recombines TRBV5-5 with TRBJ2-7; 9 nucleotides match TRBD1. CDR1 is SGHKS and CDR2 is YYEKEE in the germline V gene (reference sequence). V lost 0 bases and J lost 2; bases outside the gene matches: 3. CDR3 length equals 15 residues. The CDR3 DNA reads as TGTGCCAGCAGCTTGGGTGACAGGGGGACCTACGAGCAGTACTTC. As protein: CASSLGDRGTYEQYF.

The V call is TRBV9, the J call TRBJ2-7; 14 bases match TRBD2. The CDR3 length is 16 residues. The trim removed 1 base at V and 3 bases at J, leaving 3 bases unmatched. CDR1 and CDR2 (germline): SGDLS, YYNGEE. CDR3 region: CASSVMGLAGDYEQYF. In DNA form, the CDR3 reads TGTGCCAGCAGCGTAATGGGACTAGCGGGGGACTACGAGCAGTACTTC.

This clone has just one count. The chain combines TRBV9 with TRBJ2-7, with a tentative D call TRBD2 (6 bases). This CDR3 is 14 amino acids long. The V and J ends lost 4 bases and 7 bases respectively, with 18 bases between them. The germline gives CDR1 SGDLS, CDR2 YYNGEE. DNA of the CDR3: TGTGCCAGCAGCCCGGGGACTCAAGAAGGGGAGCAGTACTTC. Its translation: CASSPGTQEGEQYF.

This clone was counted a single time. The V gene is TRBV6-1, the J gene TRBJ2-1, with TRBD2 matching over 10 bases. The CDR3 runs 13 residues. Per germline, CDR1 MNHNS and CDR2 SASEGT. The V and J ends lost 9 bases and 3 bases, in that order; junction bases with no gene match: 2. The CDR3 DNA is TGTGCCAGTGAGCGGGGGGGCTACAATGAGCAGTTCTTC. The encoded protein is CASERGGYNEQFF.

The chain joins TRBV5-4 to TRBJ2-5; no clear D. This CDR3 has 14 amino acids. V was pared by 2 bases and J by 0 bases, with 8 bases between. Germline V gives CDR1 SGHNT, CDR2 YYREEE (reference sequence). The CDR3 DNA follows: TGTGCCAGCAGCTTTTCCGTGTACCAAGAGACCCAGTACTTC. This encodes CASSFSVYQETQYF.

This CDR3 is CASSDSTQGHGGYTF. DNA for the CDR3: TGTGCCAGCAGTGATTCTACTCAGGGGCATGGTGGCTACACCTTC. V and J are TRBV2 and TRBJ1-2; tentative D call: TRBD1 (6 bases). This CDR3 region has 15 residues. Germline V CDR1 and CDR2: SNHLY, FYNNEI. The ends were cut back, 3 bases at V and 7 bases at J, with 18 bases in the middle.

This clone was seen a handful of times. The gene calls are TRBV6-7 and TRBJ2-7, with 7 bases identical to TRBD2. TRBV6-7 is given ORF status, its function remaining uncertain. The V gene end was trimmed by 8 bases and the J gene end by 3 bases; junction bases not matched to a gene: 7. This CDR3 spans 13 amino acids. CDR3 residues: CASAWGGDYEQYF. DNA of the CDR3: TGTGCCAGCGCATGGGGGGGGGACTACGAGCAGTACTTC.

This chain connects TRBV9 to TRBJ1-1; D is possibly TRBD1 (5 bases). The CDR3 loop spans 16 amino acids. V lost 0 bases and J lost 0, with 12 bases in between. Per germline, CDR1 SGDLS and CDR2 YYNGEE. CDR3 residues: CASSVVGQGLNTEAFF. CDR3 sequence (DNA): TGTGCCAGCAGCGTAGTTGGGCAGGGATTGAACACTGAAGCTTTCTTT.

This chain links TRBV6-1 with TRBJ2-7; 7 nucleotides agree with TRBD1. Trimming cost V 5 bases and J 7 bases; bases outside gene matches: 5. CDR3 length: 12 amino acids. CDR1 is MNHNS and CDR2 is SASEGT in the germline V gene. The CDR3 sequence: CASSPTGEEQYF. The CDR3 nucleotides are TGTGCCAGCAGTCCCACAGGGGAGGAGCAGTACTTC.

The gene calls are TRBV15 and TRBJ2-1; 12 nucleotides line up with TRBD2. The CDR3 is 17 amino acids. CDR1 is LNHNV, CDR2 YYDKDF, per germline (reference sequence). Trimming removed 3 bases from V and 4 bases from J; junction bases left unmatched: 7. The CDR3: CATSRGLAGGRYNEQFF. DNA of the CDR3: TGTGCCACCAGCAGGGGCCTAGCGGGGGGGAGGTACAATGAGCAGTTCTTC. Full variable domain (outside the CDR3, taken from reference TRBV15 and TRBJ2-1): DAMVIQNPRYQVTQFGKPVTLSCSQTLNHNVMYWYQQKSSQAPKLLFHYYDKDFNNEADTPDNFQSRRPNTSFCFLDIRSPGLGDTAMYLCATSRGLAGGRYNEQFFGPGTRLTVL.

The chain links TRBV19 to TRBJ2-6, with 12 positions matching TRBD1. Losses at the gene ends were 5 bases for V and 0 bases for J; bases not matched to a gene: 11. CDR3 length equals 20 residues. The germline V gene has CDR1 LNHDA and CDR2 SQIVND (reference sequence). CDR3 amino acids: CASSFSGTGGRHSGANVLTF. The CDR3 DNA is TGTGCCAGTAGTTTTTCCGGGACAGGGGGCCGGCACTCTGGGGCCAACGTCCTGACTTTC.

This clone has only a few counts. The chain links TRBV28 to TRBJ2-6, with 8 positions matching TRBD1. Germline CDR1 reads MDHEN; CDR2 reads SYDVKM. V shed 3 bases, J shed 1 base, and the junction held 8 bases outside the gene matches. The CDR3 runs to 18 residues. CDR3 in DNA: TGTGCCAGCAGTTTTCCCCAGGGGGCCATATCTGGGGCCAACGTCCTGACTTTC. Protein product: CASSFPQGAISGANVLTF.

This chain uses TRBV6-6 with TRBJ1-2, with 8 nucleotides matching TRBD1. The ends lost 2 bases at V and 8 bases at J; junction bases unmatched: 10. Germline lookup yields CDR1 MNHNY and CDR2 SVGAGI (reference sequence). The CDR3 length is 15 residues. As DNA, the CDR3 is TGTGCCAGCAGTTACACCTCCCAGGGGGCGGGAGGCTACACCTTC. It translates to CASSYTSQGAGGYTF.

The V call is TRBV18, the J call TRBJ2-3; 7 bases align to TRBD2. The V segment lost 3 bases and the J segment 5 bases; nucleotides outside the gene matches: 8. The CDR3 totals 15 residues. Germline V gene lookup returns CDR1 KGHSH and CDR2 LQKENI. The CDR3 region is CASSPFTGEGDTQYF. CDR3 coding DNA: TGTGCCAGCTCACCTTTCACGGGGGAGGGAGATACGCAGTATTTT.

CDR3 bases: TGTGCCAGCAGTTCTCGGACAGGTCGGGGCTACACCTTC. Translation: CASSSRTGRGYTF. This chain links TRBV28 with TRBJ1-2; 7 bases fit TRBD1. CDR3 length equals 13 residues. From germline, CDR1 is MDHEN and CDR2 SYDVKM. The V segment lost 4 bases and the J segment 8 bases; nucleotides outside the gene matches: 7.

CDR3 sequence: CASSDPQGSDEQFF. The CDR3 region has the DNA TGTGCCAGCAGCGATCCACAGGGCAGCGATGAGCAGTTCTTC. The V gene is TRBV9, the J gene TRBJ2-1, with D perhaps TRBD1 (6 bases). Germline-derived CDR1 and CDR2 are SGDLS and YYNGEE. The CDR3 length is 14 residues. Trimming cost V 3 bases and J 8 bases, with 15 bases left between them. The full variable domain, in which reference TRBV9 and TRBJ2-1 provide the parts outside the CDR3, is DSGVTQTPKHLITATGQRVTLRCSPRSGDLSVYWYQQSLDQGLQFLIQYYNGEERAKGNILERFSAQQFPDLHSELNLSSLELGDSALYFCASSDPQGSDEQFFGPGTRLTVL.

The gene calls are TRBV19 and TRBJ2-4; 9 bases are a match to TRBD2. Germline lookup yields CDR1 LNHDA and CDR2 SQIVND (reference sequence). The CDR3 consists of 17 residues. V was clipped by 5 bases and J by 0 bases; unmatched bases: 8. CDR3 bases: TGTGCCAGTAGTTTACTAGCGGGTAACCCAGCCAAAAACATTCAGTACTTC. It yields the protein CASSLLAGNPAKNIQYF.

This clone appeared once. This chain links TRBV18 with TRBJ2-5, with TRBD1 as a possible D gene (5 bases). Germline assignment: CDR1 KGHSH and CDR2 LQKENI. The CDR3 is 15 amino acids. V dropped 2 bases and J dropped 4 bases, with 14 bases sitting between them. Written as DNA, the CDR3 is TGTGCCAGCTCACCAAGGCAGGGTGAAGGAGAGACCCAGTACTTC. It yields the protein CASSPRQGEGETQYF. Full variable domain (rest looked up from reference TRBV18 and TRBJ2-5): NAGVMQNPRHLVRRRGQEARLRCSPMKGHSHVYWYRQLPEEGLKFMVYLQKENIIDESGMPKERFSAEFPKEGPSILRIQQVVRGDSAAYFCASSPRQGEGETQYFGPGTRLLVL.

This clone was found once. The chain couples TRBV29-1 to TRBJ1-1, with 10 bases that match TRBD1. J was trimmed by 3 bases and V by 2 bases; bases with no gene match: 15. The germline CDR1 and CDR2 sequences are SQVTM and ANQGSEA. The CDR3 has 18 amino acids. The CDR3: CSVEPPTGGVWRDTEAFF. The DNA of the CDR3 is TGCAGCGTTGAACCCCCGACAGGGGGCGTTTGGCGGGACACTGAAGCTTTCTTT.

The sample holds one count of this clone. The limits of the CDR3 on the DNA are not certain, so only TCRdb's listed CDR3 is given. V usage is TRBV7-8 and J usage is TRBJ1-4; the D call of TRBD1 is as the table states it, not checked on the DNA. The CDR3 sequence runs 20 residues, both termini included. Germline V gene lookup returns CDR1 SGHVS and CDR2 FQNEAQ. The CDR3 reads CASSSSYLAGGRGTNEKLFF.

Only a few counts were recorded for this clone. The chain combines TRBV6-6 with TRBJ1-3; D might be TRBD1 (6 bases). Trimming shortened V by 5 bases and J by 0 bases, and 8 bases separated the two germline ends. Germline V gives CDR1 MNHNY, CDR2 SVGAGI (reference sequence). This CDR3 has 14 residues. CDR3 in amino acids: CASSRDNSGNTIYF. CDR3 coding DNA: TGTGCCAGCAGTCGGGACAACTCTGGAAACACCATATATTTT.

This clone occurred once. The chain recombines TRBV5-1 with TRBJ2-3, with 8 bases identical to TRBD1. Germline loops: CDR1 SGHRS, CDR2 YFSETQ. The CDR3 length is 13 residues. V lost 3 bases, J lost 4 bases, and 1 base stayed unmatched. CDR3 loop: CASSSGQADTQYF. CDR3 coding DNA: TGCGCCAGCAGCTCGGGACAGGCAGATACGCAGTATTTT. The variable domain in full, completed from reference TRBV5-1 and TRBJ2-3, reads KAGVTQTPRYLIKTRGQQVTLSCSPISGHRSVSWYQQTPGQGLQFLFEYFSETQRNKGNFPGRFSGRQFSNSRSEMNVSTLELGDSALYLCASSSGQADTQYFGPGTRLTVL.